The following is a TCR beta chain sequence with its context. Trimming removed 2 bases from V and 1 base from J, with 5 bases in between. The CDR3 totals 13 residues. The germline V gene encodes CDR1 SGHDN and CDR2 FVKESK. The record originates from a study of blood T cell repertoires in COVID-19. Assay: immunoSEQ multiplex PCR; the TCRdb copy retains only in-frame clones and omits some. The profile covers just under 60,000 clones, with 78% appearing a single time and 10% to 15% taken by the ten largest. The chain couples TRBV14 to TRBJ1-1; unclear D gene. Sequencing used peripheral blood. This TCR was sampled from a man of 80 years or more with acute or convalescent COVID-19. The CDR3 bases are TGTGCCAGCAGCCAACAGTCGAACACTGAAGCTTTCTTT. This gives the protein CASSQQSNTEAFF.